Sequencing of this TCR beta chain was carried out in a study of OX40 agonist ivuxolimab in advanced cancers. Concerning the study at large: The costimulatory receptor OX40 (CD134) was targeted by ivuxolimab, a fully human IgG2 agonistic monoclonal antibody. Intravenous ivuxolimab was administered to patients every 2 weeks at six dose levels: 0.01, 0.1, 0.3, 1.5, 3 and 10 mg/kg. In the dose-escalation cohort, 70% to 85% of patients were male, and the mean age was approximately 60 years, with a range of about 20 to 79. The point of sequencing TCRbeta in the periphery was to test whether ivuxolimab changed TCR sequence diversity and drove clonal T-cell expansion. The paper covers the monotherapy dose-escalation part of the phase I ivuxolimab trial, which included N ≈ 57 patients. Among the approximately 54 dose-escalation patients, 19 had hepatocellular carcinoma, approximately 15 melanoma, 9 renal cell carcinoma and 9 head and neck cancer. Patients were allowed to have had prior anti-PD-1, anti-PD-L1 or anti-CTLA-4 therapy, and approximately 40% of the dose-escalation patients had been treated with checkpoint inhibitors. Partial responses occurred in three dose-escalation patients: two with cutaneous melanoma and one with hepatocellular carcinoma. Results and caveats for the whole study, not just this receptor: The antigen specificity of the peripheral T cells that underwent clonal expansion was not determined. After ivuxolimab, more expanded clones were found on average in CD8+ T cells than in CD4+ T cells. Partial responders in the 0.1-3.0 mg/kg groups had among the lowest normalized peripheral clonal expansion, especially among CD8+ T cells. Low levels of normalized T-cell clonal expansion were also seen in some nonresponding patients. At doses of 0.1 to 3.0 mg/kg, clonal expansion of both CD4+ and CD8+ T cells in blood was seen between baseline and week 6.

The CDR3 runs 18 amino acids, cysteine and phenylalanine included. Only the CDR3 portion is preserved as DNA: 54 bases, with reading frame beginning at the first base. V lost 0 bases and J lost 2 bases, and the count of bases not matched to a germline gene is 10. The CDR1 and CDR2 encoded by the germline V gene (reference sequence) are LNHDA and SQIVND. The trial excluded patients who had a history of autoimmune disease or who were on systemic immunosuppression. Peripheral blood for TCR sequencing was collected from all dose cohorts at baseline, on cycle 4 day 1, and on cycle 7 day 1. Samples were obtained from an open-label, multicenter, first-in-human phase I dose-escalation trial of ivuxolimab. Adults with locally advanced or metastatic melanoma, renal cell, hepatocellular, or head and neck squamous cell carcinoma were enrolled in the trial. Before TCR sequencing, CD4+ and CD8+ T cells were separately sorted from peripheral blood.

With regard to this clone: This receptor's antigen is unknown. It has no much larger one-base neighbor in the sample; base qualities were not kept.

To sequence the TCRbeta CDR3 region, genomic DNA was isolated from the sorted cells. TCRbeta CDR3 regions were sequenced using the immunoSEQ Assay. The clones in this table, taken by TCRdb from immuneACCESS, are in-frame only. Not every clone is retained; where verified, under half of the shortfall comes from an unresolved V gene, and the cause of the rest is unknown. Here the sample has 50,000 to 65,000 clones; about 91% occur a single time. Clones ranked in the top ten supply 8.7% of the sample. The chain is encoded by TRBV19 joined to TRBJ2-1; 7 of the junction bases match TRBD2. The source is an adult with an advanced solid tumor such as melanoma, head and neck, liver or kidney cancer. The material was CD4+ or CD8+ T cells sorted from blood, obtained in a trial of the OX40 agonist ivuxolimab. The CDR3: CASSIDSGGFRTYNEQFF. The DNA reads TGTGCCAGTAGTATAGACTCCGGGGGGTTTCGGACCTACAATGAGCAGTTCTTC. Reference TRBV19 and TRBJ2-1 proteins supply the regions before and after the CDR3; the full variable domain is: DGGITQSPKYLFRKEGQNVTLSCEQNLNHDAMYWYRQDPGQGLRLIYYSQIVNDFQKGDIAEGYSVSREKKESFPLTVTSAQKNPTAFYLCASSIDSGGFRTYNEQFFGPGTRLTVL.